The T cell receptor (beta chain) under discussion was sequenced for a study of vaccination and CD4 T cells after COVID-19. Of note for this clonotype: The antigen remains undetermined.

An Oncomine TCR Beta short-read assay was used to sequence the DNA from cultured CD4+ T cells. A single record per CDR3 protein comes from TCRdb applying MiXCR to the PCR reads. The profile shows about 6,400 distinct CDR3 sequences, around 50% of them singletons. CDR3 length equals 12 residues. The V end lost 6 bases, the J end lost 5 bases, and 11 bases lay between the germline ends. Germline V CDR1 and CDR2: MNHNS, SASEGT. Treatment of the sample: approximately 11-day PBMC culture with coronavirus spike peptide pools or control peptides (ViraFEST assay). The receptor comes from a human donor who had recovered from COVID-19. The chain recombines TRBV6-1 with TRBJ2-7; TRBD1 might be the D (5 bases). Sequencing was carried out using CD4+ T cells from blood, cultured in vitro. CDR3 sequence (DNA): TGTGCCAGCAGCAGGGTTCGGAACGAGCAGTACTTC. Amino acids: CASSRVRNEQYF.